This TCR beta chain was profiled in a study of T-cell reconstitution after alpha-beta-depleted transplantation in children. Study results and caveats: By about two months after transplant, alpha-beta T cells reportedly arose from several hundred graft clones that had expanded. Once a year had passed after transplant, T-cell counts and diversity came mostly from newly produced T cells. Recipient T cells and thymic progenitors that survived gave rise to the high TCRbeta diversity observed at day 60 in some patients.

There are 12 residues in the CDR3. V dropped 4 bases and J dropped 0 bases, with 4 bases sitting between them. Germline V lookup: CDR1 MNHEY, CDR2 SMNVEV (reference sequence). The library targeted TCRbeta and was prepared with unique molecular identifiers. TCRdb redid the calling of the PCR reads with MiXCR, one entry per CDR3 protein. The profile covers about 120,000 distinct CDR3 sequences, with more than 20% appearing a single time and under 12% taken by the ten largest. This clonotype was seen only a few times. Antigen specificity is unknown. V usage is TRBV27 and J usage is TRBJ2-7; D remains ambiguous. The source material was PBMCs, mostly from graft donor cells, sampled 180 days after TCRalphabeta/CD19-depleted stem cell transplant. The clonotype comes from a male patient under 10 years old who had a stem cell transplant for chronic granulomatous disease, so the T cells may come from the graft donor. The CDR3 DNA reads TGTGCCAGCAGTTCCCGCTCCTACGAGCAGTACTTC. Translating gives CASSSRSYEQYF.